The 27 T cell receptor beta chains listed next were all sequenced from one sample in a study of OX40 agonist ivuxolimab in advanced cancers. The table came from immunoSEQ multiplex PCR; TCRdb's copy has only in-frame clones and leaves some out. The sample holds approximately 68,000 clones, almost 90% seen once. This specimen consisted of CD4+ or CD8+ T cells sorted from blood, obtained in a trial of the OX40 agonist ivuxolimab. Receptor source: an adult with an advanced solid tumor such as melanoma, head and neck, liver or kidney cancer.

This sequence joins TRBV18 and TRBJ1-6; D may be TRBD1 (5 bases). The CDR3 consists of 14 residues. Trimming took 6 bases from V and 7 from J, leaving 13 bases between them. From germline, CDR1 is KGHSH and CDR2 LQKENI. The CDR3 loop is CASSRDGQNSPLHF. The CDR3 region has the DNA TGTGCCAGCTCCCGGGACGGACAAAATTCACCCCTCCACTTT. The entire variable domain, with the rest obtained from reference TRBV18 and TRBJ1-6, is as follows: NAGVMQNPRHLVRRRGQEARLRCSPMKGHSHVYWYRQLPEEGLKFMVYLQKENIIDESGMPKERFSAEFPKEGPSILRIQQVVRGDSAAYFCASSRDGQNSPLHFGNGTRLTVT.

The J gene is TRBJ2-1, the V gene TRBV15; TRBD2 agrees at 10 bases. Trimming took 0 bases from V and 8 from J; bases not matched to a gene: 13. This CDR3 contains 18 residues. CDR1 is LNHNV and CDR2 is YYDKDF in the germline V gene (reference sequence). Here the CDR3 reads CATSRESYRTSGAYEQFF. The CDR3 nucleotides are TGTGCCACCAGCAGAGAGTCCTATAGGACTAGCGGAGCTTATGAGCAGTTCTTC.

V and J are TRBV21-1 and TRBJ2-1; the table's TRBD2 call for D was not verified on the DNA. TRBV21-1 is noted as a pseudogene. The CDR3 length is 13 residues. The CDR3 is CASSKGTSVEQFF. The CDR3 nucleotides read TGTGCCAGCAGCAAAGGGACTAGCGTGGAGCAGTTCTTC.

The CDR3 nucleotides read TGTGCCAGCAGCTTAGCGTACATGGGCTCTGGGGCCAACGTCCTGACTTTC. It yields the protein CASSLAYMGSGANVLTF. This chain connects TRBV7-9 to TRBJ2-6; D is unclear. V gave up 0 bases and J gave up 0 bases, with 9 bases separating them. The CDR3 is made up of 17 amino acids. Germline CDR1 SEHNR, CDR2 FQNEAQ (reference sequence).

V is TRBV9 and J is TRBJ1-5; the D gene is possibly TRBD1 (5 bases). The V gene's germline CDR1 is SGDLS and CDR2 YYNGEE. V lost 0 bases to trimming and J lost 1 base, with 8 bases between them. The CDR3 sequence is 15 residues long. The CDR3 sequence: CASSVAGGSNQPQHF. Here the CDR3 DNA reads TGTGCCAGCAGCGTAGCCGGGGGAAGCAATCAGCCCCAGCATTTT.

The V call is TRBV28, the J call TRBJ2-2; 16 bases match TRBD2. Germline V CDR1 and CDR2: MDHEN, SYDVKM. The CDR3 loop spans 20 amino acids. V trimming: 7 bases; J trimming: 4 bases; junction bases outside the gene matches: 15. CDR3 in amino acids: CASTFWLGTSGRAGTGELFF. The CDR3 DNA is TGTGCCAGCACCTTCTGGCTAGGGACTAGCGGGAGGGCGGGCACCGGGGAGCTGTTTTTT.

CDR3 protein: CASSQERGTERGNQPQHF. The CDR3 bases are TGCGCCAGCAGCCAAGAGAGAGGGACAGAGAGGGGCAATCAGCCCCAGCATTTT. The V call is TRBV4-1, the J call TRBJ1-5; 7 bases match TRBD1. The CDR3 length is 18 residues. V lost 0 bases and J lost 2; bases outside the gene matches: 10. Per germline, CDR1 MGHRA and CDR2 YSYEKL.

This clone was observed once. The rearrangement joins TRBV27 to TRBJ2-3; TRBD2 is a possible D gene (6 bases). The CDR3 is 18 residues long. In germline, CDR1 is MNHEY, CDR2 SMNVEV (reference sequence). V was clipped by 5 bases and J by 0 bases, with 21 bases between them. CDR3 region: CASSTTYGGAASTDTQYF. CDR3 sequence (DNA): TGTGCCAGCAGTACGACTTACGGGGGAGCTGCCAGCACAGATACGCAGTATTTT.

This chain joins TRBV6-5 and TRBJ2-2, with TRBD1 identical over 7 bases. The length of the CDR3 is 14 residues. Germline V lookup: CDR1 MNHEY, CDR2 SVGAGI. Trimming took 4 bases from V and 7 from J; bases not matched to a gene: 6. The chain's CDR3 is CASSSTGVVGELFF. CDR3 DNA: TGTGCCAGCAGTTCAACAGGGGTCGTCGGGGAGCTGTTTTTT.

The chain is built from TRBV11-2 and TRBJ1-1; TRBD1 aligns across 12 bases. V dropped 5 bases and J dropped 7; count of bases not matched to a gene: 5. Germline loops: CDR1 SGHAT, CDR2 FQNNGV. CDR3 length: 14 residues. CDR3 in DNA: TGTGCCAGCAGCCGGGGACAGGGGGCGAGTGAAGCTTTCTTT. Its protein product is CASSRGQGASEAFF. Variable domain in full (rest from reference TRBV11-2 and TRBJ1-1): EAGVAQSPRYKIIEKRQSVAFWCNPISGHATLYWYQQILGQGPKLLIQFQNNGVVDDSQLPKDRFSAERLKGVDSTLKIQPAKLEDSAVYLCASSRGQGASEAFFGQGTRLTVV.

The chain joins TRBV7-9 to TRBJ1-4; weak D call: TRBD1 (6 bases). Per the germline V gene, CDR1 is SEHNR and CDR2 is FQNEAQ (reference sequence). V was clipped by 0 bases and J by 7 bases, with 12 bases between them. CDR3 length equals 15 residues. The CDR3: CASSLAGGGGEKLFF. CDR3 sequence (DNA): TGTGCCAGCAGCTTAGCTGGGGGCGGAGGTGAAAAACTGTTTTTT.

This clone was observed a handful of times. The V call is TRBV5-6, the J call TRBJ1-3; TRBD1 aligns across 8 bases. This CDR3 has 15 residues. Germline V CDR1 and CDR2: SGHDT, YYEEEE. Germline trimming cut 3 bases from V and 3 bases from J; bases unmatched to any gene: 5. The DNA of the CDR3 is TGTGCCAGCAGCTCGGACAGGGTAGTTGGAAACACCATATATTTT. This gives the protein CASSSDRVVGNTIYF.

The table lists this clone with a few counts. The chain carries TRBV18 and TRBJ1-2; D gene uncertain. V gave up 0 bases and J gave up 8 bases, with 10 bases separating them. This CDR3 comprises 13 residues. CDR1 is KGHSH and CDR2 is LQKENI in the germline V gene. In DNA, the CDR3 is TGTGCCAGCTCACCACCGGCAAGGGCAGGCTACACCTTC. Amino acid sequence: CASSPPARAGYTF.

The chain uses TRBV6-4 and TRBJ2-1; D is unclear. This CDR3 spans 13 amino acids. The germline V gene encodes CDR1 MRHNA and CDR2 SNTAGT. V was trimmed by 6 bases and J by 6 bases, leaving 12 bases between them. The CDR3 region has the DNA TGTGCCAGCAGCGCCGAGAGAGGCAATGAGCAGTTCTTC. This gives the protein CASSAERGNEQFF.

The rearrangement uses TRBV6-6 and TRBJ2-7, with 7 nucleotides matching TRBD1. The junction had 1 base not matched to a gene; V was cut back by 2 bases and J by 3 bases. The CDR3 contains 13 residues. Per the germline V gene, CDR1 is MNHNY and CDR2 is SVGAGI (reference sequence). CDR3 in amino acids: CASSYRQGYEQYF. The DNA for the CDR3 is TGTGCCAGCAGTTACCGACAGGGCTACGAGCAGTACTTC.

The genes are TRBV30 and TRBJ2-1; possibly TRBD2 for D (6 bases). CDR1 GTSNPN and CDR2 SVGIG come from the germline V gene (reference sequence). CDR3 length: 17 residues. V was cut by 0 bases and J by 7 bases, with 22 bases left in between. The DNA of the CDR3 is TGTGCCTGGAGTGTTCTTCGACCGGGACTCTTGTGGAATGAGCAGTTCTTC. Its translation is CAWSVLRPGLLWNEQFF.

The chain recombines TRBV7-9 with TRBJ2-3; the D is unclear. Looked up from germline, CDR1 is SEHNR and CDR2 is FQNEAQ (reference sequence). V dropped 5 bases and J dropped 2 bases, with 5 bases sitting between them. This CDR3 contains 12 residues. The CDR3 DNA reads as TGTGCCAGCAGCACGACCACAGATACGCAGTATTTT. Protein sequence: CASSTTTDTQYF.

CDR3 nucleotide sequence: TGTGCCAGCGCCCGCGGACTAGAGACCACCGGGGAGCTGTTTTTT. Protein: CASARGLETTGELFF. V and J are TRBV7-9 and TRBJ2-2, with 7 bases that match TRBD2. Germline CDR1 SEHNR, CDR2 FQNEAQ (reference sequence). This CDR3 spans 15 amino acids. The V segment lost 8 bases and the J segment 4 bases; nucleotides outside the gene matches: 10.

The CDR3 protein is CASRSSPNQPQHF. The CDR3 DNA sequence: TGTGCCAGCAGGAGTTCTCCGAATCAGCCCCAGCATTTT. V is TRBV28 and J is TRBJ1-5; no clear D gene. The V end was cut by 6 bases, the J end by 4 bases, with 10 bases between. CDR3 length: 13 residues. The germline CDR1 and CDR2 sequences are MDHEN and SYDVKM. Supplemented by reference TRBV28 and TRBJ1-5, the full variable domain reads DVKVTQSSRYLVKRTGEKVFLECVQDMDHENMFWYRQDPGLGLRLIYFSYDVKMKEKGDIPEGYSVSREKKERFSLILESASTNQTSMYLCASRSSPNQPQHFGDGTRLSIL.

The CDR3 nucleotides read TGTGCCACCAGCAGAGGCCAGCAGCTAAACTATGGCTACACCTTC. Residues: CATSRGQQLNYGYTF. The rearrangement joins TRBV15 to TRBJ1-2; D not resolved. V was cut by 1 base and J by 2 bases, with 11 bases left in between. Germline V gene lookup returns CDR1 LNHNV and CDR2 YYDKDF (reference sequence). The CDR3 length is 15 residues.

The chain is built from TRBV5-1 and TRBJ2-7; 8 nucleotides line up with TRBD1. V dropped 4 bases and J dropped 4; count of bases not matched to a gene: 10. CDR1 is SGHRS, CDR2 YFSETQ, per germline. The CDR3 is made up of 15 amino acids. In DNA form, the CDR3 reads TGCGCCAGCAGCCTTCAGACAGGGGTTTTGTACGAGCAGTACTTC. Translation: CASSLQTGVLYEQYF.

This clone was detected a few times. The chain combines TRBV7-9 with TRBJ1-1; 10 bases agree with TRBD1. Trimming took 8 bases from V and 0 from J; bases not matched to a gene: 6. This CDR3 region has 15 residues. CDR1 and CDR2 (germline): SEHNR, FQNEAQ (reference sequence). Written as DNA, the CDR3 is TGTGCCAGCGGCCGGGACAGGGGCATGAACACTGAAGCTTTCTTT. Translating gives CASGRDRGMNTEAFF.

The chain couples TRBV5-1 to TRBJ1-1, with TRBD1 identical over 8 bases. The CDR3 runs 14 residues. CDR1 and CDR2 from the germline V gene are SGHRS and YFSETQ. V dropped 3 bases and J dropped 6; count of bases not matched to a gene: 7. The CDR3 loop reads CASSSRQGRPEAFF. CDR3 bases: TGCGCCAGCAGCTCTAGACAGGGGAGGCCTGAAGCTTTCTTT.

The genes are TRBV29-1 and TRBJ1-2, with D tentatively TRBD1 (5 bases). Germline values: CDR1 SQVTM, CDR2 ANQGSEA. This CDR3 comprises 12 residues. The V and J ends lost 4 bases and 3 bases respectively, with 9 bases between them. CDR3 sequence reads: CSVGGRDYGYTF. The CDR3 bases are TGCAGCGTTGGGGGCAGGGACTATGGCTACACCTTC. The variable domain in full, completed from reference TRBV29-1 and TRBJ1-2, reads SAVISQKPSRDICQRGTSLTIQCQVDSQVTMMFWYRQQPGQSLTLIATANQGSEATYESGFVIDKFPISRPNLTFSTLTVSNMSPEDSSIYLCSVGGRDYGYTFGSGTRLTVV.

For the CDR3, the DNA is TGTGCCAGCAGCTTCGGGCGACAAGATACGCAGTATTTT. Its translation: CASSFGRQDTQYF. The chain uses TRBV5-6 and TRBJ2-3; no clear D gene. V lost 2 bases and J lost 5, with 9 bases in between. The CDR3 runs to 13 residues. Looked up from germline, CDR1 is SGHDT and CDR2 is YYEEEE.

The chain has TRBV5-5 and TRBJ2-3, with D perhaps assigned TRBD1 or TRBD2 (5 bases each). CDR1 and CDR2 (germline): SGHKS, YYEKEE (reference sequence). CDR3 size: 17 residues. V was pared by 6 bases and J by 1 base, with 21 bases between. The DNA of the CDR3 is TGTGCCAGCACCCTACGACAGCGGACCAAGGGCACAGATACGCAGTATTTT. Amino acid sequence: CASTLRQRTKGTDTQYF.

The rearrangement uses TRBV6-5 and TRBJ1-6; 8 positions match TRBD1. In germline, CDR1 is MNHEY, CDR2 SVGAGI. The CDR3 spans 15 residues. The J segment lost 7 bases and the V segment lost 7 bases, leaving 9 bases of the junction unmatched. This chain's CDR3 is CASTDRTGSNSPLHF. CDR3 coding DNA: TGTGCCAGCACTGATAGGACAGGGAGCAATTCACCCCTCCACTTT.